One and the same sample provided the 28 T cell receptor beta chains below, sequenced in a study of CD8 T cells in ankylosing spondylitis. TCRdb re-called the 5' RACE reads through MiXCR, storing one row per CDR3 protein. The sample holds under 250,000 distinct CDR3 sequences, approximately 10% seen once. Material for sequencing was blood, either unsorted or a sorted T cell fraction (not recorded which). These receptors all come from a male donor with ankylosing spondylitis or in good health (not recorded which).

This clonotype was picked up many times. The rearrangement links TRBV5-1 to TRBJ2-3; D is possibly TRBD2 (5 bases). CDR3 length equals 14 residues. V dropped 1 base and J dropped 0 bases, with 6 bases sitting between them. Per germline, CDR1 SGHRS and CDR2 YFSETQ. The CDR3: CASSLTGSTDTQYF. The CDR3 DNA follows: TGCGCCAGCAGCTTGACGGGGAGCACAGATACGCAGTATTTT.

There are many counts of this clonotype. The chain joins TRBV4-1 to TRBJ2-5, with D possibly matching TRBD2 (7 bases). V was shortened by 0 bases and J by 5 bases, with 13 bases between the two germline ends. The CDR3 is made up of 15 amino acids. Germline V gene sequence: CDR1 MGHRA, CDR2 YSYEKL. CDR3 DNA: TGCGCCAGCAGCCAAGATGGGGGGGGCGCGGAGACCCAGTACTTC. It translates to CASSQDGGGAETQYF.

This clonotype was picked up many times. The chain joins TRBV30 to TRBJ1-2; D perhaps matches TRBD1 (5 bases). The CDR3 length is 13 residues. V was cut by 2 bases and J by 4 bases, with 11 bases left in between. CDR1 and CDR2 from the germline V gene are GTSNPN and SVGIG (reference sequence). The CDR3 nucleotides are TGTGCCTGGAGTATATTACAGGTCTATGGCTACACCTTC. Translating it yields CAWSILQVYGYTF.

The rearrangement uses TRBV11-3 and TRBJ2-2, with 12 positions matching TRBD2. Trimming took 4 bases from V and 2 from J; bases not matched to a gene: 14. The V gene's germline CDR1 is SGHNT and CDR2 YENEEA. The CDR3 contains 20 residues. Here the CDR3 reads CASSSYLETSGSINTGELFF. CDR3 nucleotide sequence: TGTGCCAGCAGCTCATACTTAGAGACTAGCGGGAGTATCAACACCGGGGAGCTGTTTTTT.

The V gene is TRBV2, the J gene TRBJ1-1; the D gene is possibly TRBD1 (6 bases). This CDR3 is 14 amino acids long. Trimming shortened V by 8 bases and J by 0 bases, and 13 bases separated the two germline ends. The V gene's germline CDR1 is SNHLY and CDR2 FYNNEI. The CDR3 sequence: CASGLTGLNTEAFF. The CDR3, as DNA: TGTGCCAGCGGGTTGACAGGTCTGAACACTGAAGCTTTCTTT. The entire variable domain, with the rest obtained from reference TRBV2 and TRBJ1-1, is as follows: EPEVTQTPSHQVTQMGQEVILRCVPISNHLYFYWYRQILGQKVEFLVSFYNNEISEKSEIFDDQFSVERPDGSNFTLKIRSTKLEDSAMYFCASGLTGLNTEAFFGQGTRLTVV.

The gene calls are TRBV6-5 and TRBJ2-3, with unresolved D. V shed 2 bases and J shed 2 bases, with 8 bases lying between them. This CDR3 is built from 14 residues. Germline CDR1 MNHEY, CDR2 SVGAGI. The chain's CDR3 is CASSYLTNTDTQYF. The CDR3 coding sequence is TGTGCCAGCAGTTACCTCACTAACACAGATACGCAGTATTTT.

The chain links TRBV12-3 or TRBV12-4 to TRBJ1-1; 9 bases match TRBD1. The CDR3 extends over 16 amino acids. Trimming removed 1 base from V and 1 base from J; junction bases left unmatched: 4. The CDR3 here is CASSLGGQGWNTEAFF. The CDR3 nucleotides read TGTGCCAGCAGTTTAGGGGGACAGGGTTGGAACACTGAAGCTTTCTTT.

This clonotype was counted many times. The CDR3: CASSLGGQAGNTIYF. The CDR3, as DNA: TGCGCCAGCAGCTTGGGCGGACAGGCTGGAAACACCATATATTTT. The chain links TRBV5-1 to TRBJ1-3; 7 bases align to TRBD1. Looked up from germline, CDR1 is SGHRS and CDR2 is YFSETQ. V dropped 0 bases and J dropped 2; count of bases not matched to a gene: 2. There are 15 residues in the CDR3.

This sequence joins TRBV12-3 or TRBV12-4 and TRBJ2-7, with TRBD2 matching over 13 bases. CDR3 length: 14 residues. The V and J ends lost 9 bases and 2 bases, in that order; junction bases with no gene match: 4. The CDR3 sequence: CASAGTSGAYEQYF. The CDR3, as DNA: TGTGCCAGTGCGGGGACTAGCGGGGCCTACGAGCAGTACTTC.

This clonotype has at least ten counts. V and J are TRBV18 and TRBJ1-2; D call uncertain. Trimming stripped 5 bases from V and 2 bases from J, with 9 bases between. This CDR3 is built from 13 residues. CDR1 is KGHSH, CDR2 LQKENI, per germline. The DNA of the CDR3 is TGTGCCAGCTCAACGACCGGGAACTATGGCTACACCTTC. As protein: CASSTTGNYGYTF.

This clonotype was observed many times. The chain joins TRBV20-1 to TRBJ1-2; D is undetermined. Trimming stripped 1 base from V and 6 bases from J, with 12 bases between. The CDR3 extends over 13 amino acids. Germline loops: CDR1 DFQATT, CDR2 SNEGSKA (reference sequence). CDR3 bases: TGCAGTGCTAGAGTCAGCGTCCGAGATGGCTACACCTTC. It translates to CSARVSVRDGYTF.

A note on this clonotype: A much more abundant neighbour one base away suggests this may be a read error. The gene calls are TRBV2 and TRBJ2-7, with D uncertain. Per the germline V gene, CDR1 is SNHLY and CDR2 is FYNNEI. This CDR3 comprises 13 residues. The ends were cut back, 11 bases at V and 0 bases at J, with 14 bases in the middle. Here the CDR3 DNA reads TGTGCCGCCACAAGGGCAGACTCCTACGAGCAGTACTTC. Its translation: CAATRADSYEQYF.

At least ten counts were recorded for this clonotype. The CDR3 DNA sequence: TGCGCCAGCAGCTTGGACCAGGGGAGCAATCAGCCCCAGCATTTT. It translates to CASSLDQGSNQPQHF. The chain carries TRBV5-1 and TRBJ1-5; possible D gene TRBD1, 6 bases. V shed 0 bases and J shed 1 base, with 8 bases lying between them. Looked up from germline, CDR1 is SGHRS and CDR2 is YFSETQ. The CDR3 totals 15 residues.

This clonotype turned up a few times. The chain recombines TRBV7-7 with TRBJ2-2, with 14 bases identical to TRBD2. Germline V CDR1 and CDR2: SSHAT, FNYEAQ (reference sequence). This CDR3 comprises 17 residues. V lost 2 bases to trimming and J lost 6 bases; unmatched junction nucleotides: 5. In DNA, the CDR3 is TGTGCCAGCAGCTTACGACTAGCGGGAGGGCCGGCCGGGGAGCTGTTTTTT. Translated: CASSLRLAGGPAGELFF.

This clonotype was detected many times. This chain connects TRBV6-1 to TRBJ2-1; 7 bases match TRBD2. This CDR3 is built from 13 residues. V lost 11 bases and J lost 5; bases outside the gene matches: 9. CDR1 and CDR2 (germline): MNHNS, SASEGT. The CDR3 protein is CAAEGLADNEQFF. CDR3 coding DNA: TGTGCCGCTGAGGGGCTAGCGGACAATGAGCAGTTCTTC.

This clonotype occurred many times. This chain connects TRBV10-3 to TRBJ2-1; weak D call: TRBD2 (5 bases). Germline V CDR1 and CDR2: ENHRY, SYGVKD. Trimming stripped 6 bases from V and 12 bases from J, with 30 bases between. The length of the CDR3 is 17 residues. CDR3 loop: CAISPKRDSEGGLRQFF. CDR3 nucleotide sequence: TGTGCCATCAGCCCTAAGAGGGATTCTGAGGGTGGGCTTAGGCAGTTCTTC.

This clonotype showed up many times. The chain is built from TRBV4-1 and TRBJ2-7; D is unclear. V lost 0 bases to trimming and J lost 6 bases, with 9 bases between them. Germline CDR1 and CDR2: MGHRA and YSYEKL. The CDR3 has 13 amino acids. The CDR3 sequence: CASSQDVVGEQYF. The CDR3 DNA is TGCGCCAGCAGCCAAGATGTGGTGGGCGAGCAGTACTTC.

Many counts were recorded for this clonotype. The chain carries TRBV4-1 and TRBJ2-1; 10 nucleotides align to TRBD2. The CDR3 totals 15 residues. Germline values: CDR1 MGHRA, CDR2 YSYEKL. After removal of 5 bases from V and 6 bases from J, the junction contained 7 bases not matched to a gene. CDR3 in amino acids: CASSSPGLAINEQFF. The CDR3 nucleotides are TGCGCCAGCAGCTCGCCGGGACTAGCGATCAATGAGCAGTTCTTC.

This clonotype was counted ten times or more. V is TRBV5-4 and J is TRBJ1-1; D not resolved. This CDR3 region has 16 residues. With 0 bases removed from V and 1 base from J, the gap between germline ends came to 13 bases. Germline lookup yields CDR1 SGHNT and CDR2 YYREEE (reference sequence). CDR3 in amino acids: CASSLGAATSNTEAFF. In nucleotides, the CDR3 is TGTGCCAGCAGCTTGGGGGCAGCTACCTCGAACACTGAAGCTTTCTTT.

This clonotype was counted at least ten times. CDR3 protein: CAISDVGASTDTQYF. The CDR3 DNA reads as TGTGCCATCAGTGACGTCGGGGCTAGCACAGATACGCAGTATTTT. This chain uses TRBV10-3 with TRBJ2-3, with D perhaps given as TRBD1 or TRBD2 (5 bases each). The germline gives CDR1 ENHRY, CDR2 SYGVKD. V gave up 3 bases and J gave up 0 bases, with 10 bases separating them. The length of the CDR3 is 15 residues.

V usage is TRBV7-9 and J usage is TRBJ1-4; tentatively, D is TRBD1 (5 bases). Trimming shortened V by 4 bases and J by 8 bases, and 17 bases separated the two germline ends. There are 15 residues in the CDR3. CDR1 is SEHNR and CDR2 is FQNEAQ in the germline V gene (reference sequence). The CDR3 here is CASSSDSGTREKLFF. CDR3 in DNA: TGTGCCAGCAGCTCTGACTCCGGGACCCGCGAAAAACTGTTTTTT.

The rearrangement joins TRBV29-1 to TRBJ2-3; D is unresolved. The CDR3 extends over 11 amino acids. Looked up from germline, CDR1 is SQVTM and CDR2 is ANQGSEA. Trimming took off 2 bases at V and 6 bases at J, with 6 bases between the two ends. The CDR3: CSVERLDTQYF. The CDR3, as DNA: TGCAGCGTTGAAAGGCTCGATACGCAGTATTTT.

This clonotype came up many times. The chain links TRBV9 to TRBJ2-7; 10 bases fit TRBD1. This CDR3 has 17 residues. V shed 2 bases, J shed 2 bases, and the junction held 10 bases outside the gene matches. The germline V gene has CDR1 SGDLS and CDR2 YYNGEE. In DNA, the CDR3 is TGTGCCAGCAGCGTCACCCTTGGGGGACAGGGGACCTACGAGCAGTACTTC. It codes for CASSVTLGGQGTYEQYF.

This clonotype was counted at least ten times. The chain joins TRBV6-2 or TRBV6-3 to TRBJ1-2; D remains ambiguous. From germline, CDR1 is MNHEY and CDR2 SVGEGT. Trimming took off 7 bases at V and 0 bases at J, with 15 bases between the two ends. The CDR3 covers 15 residues. CDR3 nucleotides: TGTGCCAGCACATCTCCAGTCGGCTCTAACTATGGCTACACCTTC. Protein product: CASTSPVGSNYGYTF.

This clonotype was found many times. J is TRBJ2-3 and V is TRBV25-1; 8 bases fit TRBD2. CDR1 is MGHDK, CDR2 SYGVNS, per germline. The CDR3 has 18 residues. J gave up 0 bases and V 2 bases, and 10 bases lay outside the gene matches. CDR3 protein: CASSEISGGGTSTDTQYF. DNA for the CDR3: TGTGCCAGCAGTGAAATCTCCGGGGGGGGAACTAGCACAGATACGCAGTATTTT.

This clonotype was seen at least ten times. The genes are TRBV11-3 and TRBJ2-7; D may be TRBD1 or TRBD2 (5 bases each). The germline V and J ends were trimmed by 5 bases and 0 bases, with 11 bases remaining between them. Germline CDR1 reads SGHNT; CDR2 reads YENEEA. The CDR3 runs 14 residues. CDR3 nucleotide sequence: TGTGCCAGCAGCGAGGGACGGATCTCCTACGAGCAGTACTTC. Protein sequence: CASSEGRISYEQYF. Using reference TRBV11-3 and TRBJ2-7 for the parts outside the CDR3, the full variable domain is EAGVVQSPRYKIIEKKQPVAFWCNPISGHNTLYWYLQNLGQGPELLIRYENEEAVDDSQLPKDRFSAERLKGVDSTLKIQPAELGDSAVYLCASSEGRISYEQYFGPGTRLTVT.

This clonotype came up many times. The chain employs TRBV30 and TRBJ2-7; D is uncertain. Germline V gene sequence: CDR1 GTSNPN, CDR2 SVGIG (reference sequence). The ends were cut back, 4 bases at V and 9 bases at J, with 19 bases in the middle. The CDR3 totals 13 residues. The CDR3 loop reads CAWNRAPNRGQYF. CDR3 in DNA: TGTGCCTGGAACCGGGCCCCGAATAGAGGGCAGTACTTC.

In its sample, this clonotype was seen many times. The chain couples TRBV20-1 to TRBJ1-4; TRBD1 agrees at 8 bases. Germline CDR1 and CDR2: DFQATT and SNEGSKA (reference sequence). V shed 0 bases and J 8 bases; nucleotides not matched to a gene: 11. This CDR3 has 16 residues. DNA of the CDR3: TGCAGTGCTAGAGATCCGCAGGGGGCGCCCGGCGAAAAACTGTTTTTT. It encodes CSARDPQGAPGEKLFF.